These 9 T cell receptor beta chains came from one sample sequenced in a study of T cell changes during pregnancy in multiple sclerosis. Profiling relied on immunoSEQ multiplex PCR, and the TCRdb table lists in-frame clones only, not all of them. The table includes approximately 20,000 clones, more than 75% detected once. Sequencing used CD8+ T cells from peripheral blood mononuclear cells, obtained before pregnancy. All receptors derive from a female donor with multiple sclerosis, enrolled in a pregnancy study.

The V gene is TRBV13, the J gene TRBJ2-7; 13 nucleotides align to TRBD2. The J segment lost 10 bases and the V segment lost 4 bases, leaving 10 bases of the junction unmatched. Germline V gene sequence: CDR1 PRHDT, CDR2 FYEKMQ (reference sequence). The CDR3 has 15 residues. CDR3 residues: CASSSRDAGLAGQYF. CDR3 sequence (DNA): TGTGCCAGCAGCTCCCGGGACGCGGGACTAGCGGGACAGTACTTC.

The chain carries TRBV10-2 and TRBJ2-7; 10 bases line up with TRBD2. V shed 3 bases and J 5 bases; nucleotides not matched to a gene: 4. CDR3 size: 14 residues. From germline, CDR1 is WSHSY and CDR2 SAAADI. The CDR3 sequence: CASSDSGRGDEQYF. The DNA of the CDR3 is TGCGCCAGCAGTGACAGCGGGAGGGGGGACGAGCAGTACTTC.

V and J are TRBV6-4 and TRBJ1-5; D not resolved. Germline assignment: CDR1 MRHNA and CDR2 SNTAGT. V gave up 3 bases and J gave up 2 bases, with 8 bases separating them. The CDR3 totals 14 residues. This CDR3 is CASSDWHGNQPQHF. DNA for the CDR3: TGTGCCAGCAGTGATTGGCACGGCAATCAGCCCCAGCATTTT.

V and J are TRBV7-8 and TRBJ2-7; D remains unclear. V gave up 5 bases and J gave up 6 bases, with 17 bases separating them. Germline V gene lookup returns CDR1 SGHVS and CDR2 FQNEAQ. This CDR3 has 14 residues. CDR3: CASSTHFAPGEQYF. The CDR3 DNA sequence: TGTGCCAGCAGCACGCACTTTGCCCCGGGCGAGCAGTACTTC.

This chain joins TRBV7-3 and TRBJ2-2, with 8 bases aligning to TRBD2. Losses at the gene ends were 3 bases for V and 3 bases for J; bases not matched to a gene: 6. Per germline, CDR1 SGHTA and CDR2 FQGTGA. The CDR3 is 16 amino acids. The CDR3 region has the DNA TGTGCCAGCAGCTTCCCTAGCGGGTCTGACACCGGGGAGCTGTTTTTT. Its translation: CASSFPSGSDTGELFF. Filled out from reference TRBV7-3 and TRBJ2-2, the complete variable domain reads GAGVSQTPSNKVTEKGKYVELRCDPISGHTALYWYRQSLGQGPEFLIYFQGTGAADDSGLPNDRFFAVRPEGSVSTLKIQRTERGDSAVYLCASSFPSGSDTGELFFGEGSRLTVL.

The chain employs TRBV7-2 and TRBJ2-3, with a weak D call TRBD2 (7 bases). CDR3 length equals 16 residues. Trimming removed 2 bases at V and 3 bases at J, with 15 bases between. The V gene's germline CDR1 is SGHTA and CDR2 FQGNSA. The CDR3 DNA reads TGTGCCAGCAGCTTATGGGGCGGGGGCGGTACAGATACGCAGTATTTT. Its translation is CASSLWGGGGTDTQYF. Variable domain in full (rest from reference TRBV7-2 and TRBJ2-3): GAGVSQSPSNKVTEKGKDVELRCDPISGHTALYWYRQSLGQGLEFLIYFQGNSAPDKSGLPSDRFSAERTGGSVSTLTIQRTQQEDSAVYLCASSLWGGGGTDTQYFGPGTRLTVL.

The chain combines TRBV4-1 with TRBJ1-4, with 9 bases lining up with TRBD1. The CDR3 length is 17 residues. Per the germline V gene, CDR1 is MGHRA and CDR2 is YSYEKL. The J segment lost 0 bases and the V segment lost 1 base, leaving 3 bases of the junction unmatched. DNA for the CDR3: TGCGCCAGCAGCCAAGTGGGACAGGGACCAACTAATGAAAAACTGTTTTTT. Translated: CASSQVGQGPTNEKLFF.

CDR3 in amino acids: CASMGLEMPQETQYF. CDR3 nucleotides: TGTGCCAGCATGGGACTAGAAATGCCACAGGAGACCCAGTACTTC. The rearrangement links TRBV6-1 to TRBJ2-5; 8 bases match TRBD2. This CDR3 has 15 amino acids. Losses at the gene ends were 7 bases for V and 5 bases for J; bases not matched to a gene: 12. Germline V CDR1 and CDR2: MNHNS, SASEGT.

This clone was detected once. The CDR3 coding sequence is TGTGCCAGTACCTCCCTGGGGGGGCGAGAGACCCAGTACTTC. This codes for CASTSLGGRETQYF. The gene calls are TRBV19 and TRBJ2-5; D might be TRBD2 (7 bases). CDR3 length: 14 residues. In germline, CDR1 is LNHDA, CDR2 SQIVND (reference sequence). The V gene lost 7 bases and the J gene lost 4 bases, with 16 bases spanning the gap.